The rows below give T cell receptor beta chains drawn from one sample of a study of blood T cell repertoires in COVID-19. Sequencing was performed with immunoSEQ multiplex PCR; in TCRdb, only in-frame clones are kept and a portion is missing. Among 90,000 to 130,000 clones listed, roughly 85% were seen once. Input material: peripheral blood. These receptors were taken from a man between 40 and 49 years old with acute or convalescent COVID-19. CDR3s include the opening cysteine and the closing phenylalanine or tryptophan. D genes are given only for firm matches. Size tells how often a clone was seen (once, few, many) or the class of an expanded clone, and some rows leave it out.

TGTGCCAGCAGCTTCGGGCAAGAGACCCAGTACTTC | CASSFGQETQYF | - | TRBJ2-5 | TRBV7-9 | once
TGTGCCAGCAGCTTAACGGCAGGGGGTTTCGGTGATACGCAGTATTTT | CASSLTAGGFGDTQYF | TRBD1 | TRBJ2-3 | TRBV7-3 | once
TGTGCCAGCAGCCGGGACAGGGGCCCCTACGAGCAGTACTTC | CASSRDRGPYEQYF | TRBD1 | TRBJ2-7 | TRBV7-6 | -
TGCGCCAGCAGCCGCCTGACAGGGGGCACCGGGGAGCTGTTTTTT | CASSRLTGGTGELFF | TRBD1 | TRBJ2-2 | TRBV4-3 | -
TGTGCCAGCAGCCCCGGACTAGCGGGGGCCTACGAGCAGTACTTC | CASSPGLAGAYEQYF | TRBD2 | TRBJ2-7 | TRBV9 | once
TGTGCCATCAGTGCTGAGCGGGGGGGGTACAATGAGCAGTTCTTC | CAISAERGGYNEQFF | TRBD2 | TRBJ2-1 | TRBV10-3 | -
TGTGCCAGCAGCTTAAGGAGGGGCAATGAGCAGTTCTTC | CASSLRRGNEQFF | - | TRBJ2-1 | TRBV11-3 | -
TGTGCCTGGAGTAAAGGGGACAATCAGCCCCAGCATTTT | CAWSKGDNQPQHF | - | TRBJ1-5 | TRBV30 | -
TGTGCCAGCAGGACTACAGGGGCAGGGGCAGATACGCAGTATTTT | CASRTTGAGADTQYF | TRBD1 | TRBJ2-3 | TRBV6-5 | once
TGTGCCAGCAGCACCCGGGACTTCTACAATGAGCAGTTCTTC | CASSTRDFYNEQFF | - | TRBJ2-1 | TRBV7-9 | -
TGTGCCAGCAGCTTTATAGCGGACCCAGAGACCCAGTACTTC | CASSFIADPETQYF | - | TRBJ2-5 | TRBV7-8 | -
TGTGCCAGCAATTACCCGACAGGGAAGGACACCGGGGAGCTGTTTTTT | CASNYPTGKDTGELFF | TRBD1 | TRBJ2-2 | TRBV6-2/TRBV6-3 | -